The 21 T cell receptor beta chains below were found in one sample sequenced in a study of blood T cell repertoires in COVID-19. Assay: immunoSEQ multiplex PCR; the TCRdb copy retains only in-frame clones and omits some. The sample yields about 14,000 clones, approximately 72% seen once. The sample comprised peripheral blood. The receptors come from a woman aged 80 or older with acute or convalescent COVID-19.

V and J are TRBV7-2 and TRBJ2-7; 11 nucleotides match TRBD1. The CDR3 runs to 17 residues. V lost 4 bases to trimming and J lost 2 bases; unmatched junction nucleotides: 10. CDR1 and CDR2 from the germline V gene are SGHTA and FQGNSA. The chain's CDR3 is CASSSAAPGQGAYEQYF. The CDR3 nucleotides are TGTGCCAGCAGCTCGGCTGCTCCGGGACAGGGGGCCTACGAGCAGTACTTC.

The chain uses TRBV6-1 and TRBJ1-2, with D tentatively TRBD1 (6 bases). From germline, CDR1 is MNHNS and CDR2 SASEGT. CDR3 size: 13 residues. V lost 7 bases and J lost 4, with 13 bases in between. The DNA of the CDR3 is TGTGCCAGCATTCTCAAACAGGGCTATGGCTACACCTTC. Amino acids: CASILKQGYGYTF.

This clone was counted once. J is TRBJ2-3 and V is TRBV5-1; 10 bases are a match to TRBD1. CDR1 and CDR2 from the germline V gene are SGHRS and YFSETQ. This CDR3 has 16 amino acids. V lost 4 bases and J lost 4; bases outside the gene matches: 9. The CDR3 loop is CASSGGQGNYADTQYF. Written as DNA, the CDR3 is TGCGCCAGCAGCGGGGGACAGGGGAACTATGCAGATACGCAGTATTTT.

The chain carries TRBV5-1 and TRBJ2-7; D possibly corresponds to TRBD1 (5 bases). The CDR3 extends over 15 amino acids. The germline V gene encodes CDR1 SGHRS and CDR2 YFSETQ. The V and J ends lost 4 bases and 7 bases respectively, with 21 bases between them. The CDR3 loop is CASSPTGSPSGEQYF. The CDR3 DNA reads TGCGCCAGCAGCCCAACCGGATCCCCCTCAGGGGAGCAGTACTTC.

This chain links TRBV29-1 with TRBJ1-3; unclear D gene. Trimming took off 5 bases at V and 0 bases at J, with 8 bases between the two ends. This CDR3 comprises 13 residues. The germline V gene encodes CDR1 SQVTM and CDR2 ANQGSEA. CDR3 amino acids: CSVSGSSGNTIYF. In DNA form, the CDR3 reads TGCAGCGTTTCGGGGAGCTCTGGAAACACCATATATTTT.

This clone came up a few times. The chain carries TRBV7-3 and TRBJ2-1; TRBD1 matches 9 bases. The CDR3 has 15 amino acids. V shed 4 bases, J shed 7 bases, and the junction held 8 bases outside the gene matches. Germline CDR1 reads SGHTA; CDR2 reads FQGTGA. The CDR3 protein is CASSSGQGSWNEQFF. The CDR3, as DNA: TGTGCCAGCAGCTCCGGACAGGGGTCTTGGAATGAGCAGTTCTTC.

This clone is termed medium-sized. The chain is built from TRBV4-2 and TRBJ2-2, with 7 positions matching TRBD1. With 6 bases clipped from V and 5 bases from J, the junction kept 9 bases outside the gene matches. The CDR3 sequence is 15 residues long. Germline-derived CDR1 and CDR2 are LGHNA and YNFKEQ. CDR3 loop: CASRDSGTETGELFF. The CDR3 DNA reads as TGTGCCAGCAGAGACTCCGGGACAGAGACCGGGGAGCTGTTTTTT.

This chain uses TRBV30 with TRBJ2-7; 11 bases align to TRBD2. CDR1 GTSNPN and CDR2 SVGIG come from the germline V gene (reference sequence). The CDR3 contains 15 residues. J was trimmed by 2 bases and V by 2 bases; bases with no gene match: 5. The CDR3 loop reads CAWSIAGGEPYEQYF. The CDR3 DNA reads TGTGCCTGGAGTATAGCGGGGGGGGAACCCTACGAGCAGTACTTC.

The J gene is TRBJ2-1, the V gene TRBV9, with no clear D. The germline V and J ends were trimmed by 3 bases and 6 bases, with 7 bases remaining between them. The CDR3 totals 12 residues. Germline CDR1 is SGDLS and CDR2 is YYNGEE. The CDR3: CASSALFNEQFF. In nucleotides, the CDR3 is TGTGCCAGCAGCGCCCTATTCAATGAGCAGTTCTTC.

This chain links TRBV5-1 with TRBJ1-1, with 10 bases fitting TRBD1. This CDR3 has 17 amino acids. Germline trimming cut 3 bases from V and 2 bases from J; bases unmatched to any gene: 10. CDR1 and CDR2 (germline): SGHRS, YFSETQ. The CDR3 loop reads CASSWSRDRGLNTEAFF. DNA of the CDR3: TGCGCCAGCAGCTGGTCCCGGGACAGGGGCCTTAACACTGAAGCTTTCTTT.

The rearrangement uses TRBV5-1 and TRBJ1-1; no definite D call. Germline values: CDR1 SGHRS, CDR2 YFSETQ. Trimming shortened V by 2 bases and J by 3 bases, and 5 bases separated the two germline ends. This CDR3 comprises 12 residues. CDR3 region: CASSFDYTEAFF. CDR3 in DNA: TGCGCCAGCAGCTTCGACTACACTGAAGCTTTCTTT. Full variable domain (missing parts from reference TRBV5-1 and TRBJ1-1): KAGVTQTPRYLIKTRGQQVTLSCSPISGHRSVSWYQQTPGQGLQFLFEYFSETQRNKGNFPGRFSGRQFSNSRSEMNVSTLELGDSALYLCASSFDYTEAFFGQGTRLTVV.

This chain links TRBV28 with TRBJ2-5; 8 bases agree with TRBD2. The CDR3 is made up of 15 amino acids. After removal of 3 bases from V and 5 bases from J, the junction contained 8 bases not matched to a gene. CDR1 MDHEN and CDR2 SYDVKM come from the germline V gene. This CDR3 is CASSFDSGAWETQYF. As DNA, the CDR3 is TGTGCCAGCAGTTTTGATAGCGGGGCGTGGGAGACCCAGTACTTC.

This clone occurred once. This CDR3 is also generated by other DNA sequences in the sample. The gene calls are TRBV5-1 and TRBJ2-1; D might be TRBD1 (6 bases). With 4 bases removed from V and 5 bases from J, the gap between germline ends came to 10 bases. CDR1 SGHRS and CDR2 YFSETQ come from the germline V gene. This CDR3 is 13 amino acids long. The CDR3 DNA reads TGCGCCAGCAGCCCACAGGGAGACAATGAGCAGTTCTTC. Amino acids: CASSPQGDNEQFF.

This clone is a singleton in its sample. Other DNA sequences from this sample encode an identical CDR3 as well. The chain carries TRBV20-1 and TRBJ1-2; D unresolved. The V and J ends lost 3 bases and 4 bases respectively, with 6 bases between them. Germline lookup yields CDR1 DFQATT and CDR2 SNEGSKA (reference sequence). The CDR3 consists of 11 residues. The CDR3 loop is CSARESYGYTF. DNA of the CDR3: TGCAGTGCTAGGGAGAGCTATGGCTACACCTTC.

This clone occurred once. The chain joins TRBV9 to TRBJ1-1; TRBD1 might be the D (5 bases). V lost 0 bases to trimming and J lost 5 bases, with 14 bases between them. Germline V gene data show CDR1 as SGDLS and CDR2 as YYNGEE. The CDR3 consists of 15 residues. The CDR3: CASSVEGTSRTEAFF. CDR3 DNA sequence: TGTGCCAGCAGCGTAGAAGGGACTTCCCGGACTGAAGCTTTCTTT.

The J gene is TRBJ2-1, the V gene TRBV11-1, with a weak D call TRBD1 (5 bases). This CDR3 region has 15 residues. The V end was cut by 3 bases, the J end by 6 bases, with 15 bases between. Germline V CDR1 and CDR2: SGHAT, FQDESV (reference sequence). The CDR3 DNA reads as TGTGCCAGCAGCTTTGGTCAGGGTCCTTTCAATGAGCAGTTCTTC. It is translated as CASSFGQGPFNEQFF.

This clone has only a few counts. CDR3 coding DNA: TGTGCCAGCAGCGGGATACAGGGGGATTCACCCCTCCACTTT. This translates into CASSGIQGDSPLHF. V is TRBV5-6 and J is TRBJ1-6; 8 bases agree with TRBD1. V was clipped by 4 bases and J by 8 bases; unmatched bases: 5. Germline CDR1 and CDR2: SGHDT and YYEEEE. The CDR3 runs 14 residues.

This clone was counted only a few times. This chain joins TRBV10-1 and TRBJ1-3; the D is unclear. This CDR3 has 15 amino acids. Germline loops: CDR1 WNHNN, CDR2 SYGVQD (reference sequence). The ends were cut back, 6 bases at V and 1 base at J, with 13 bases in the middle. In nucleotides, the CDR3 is TGCGCCAGCAGATGGGAAAGGGAGTCTGGAAACACCATATATTTT. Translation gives CASRWERESGNTIYF.

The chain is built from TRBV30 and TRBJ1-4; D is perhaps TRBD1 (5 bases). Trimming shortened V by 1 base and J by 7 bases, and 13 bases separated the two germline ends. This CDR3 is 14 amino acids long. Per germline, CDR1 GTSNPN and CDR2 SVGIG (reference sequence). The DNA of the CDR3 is TGTGCCTGGAGTGCGACAGAGAAGGGTGAAAAACTGTTTTTT. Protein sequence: CAWSATEKGEKLFF.

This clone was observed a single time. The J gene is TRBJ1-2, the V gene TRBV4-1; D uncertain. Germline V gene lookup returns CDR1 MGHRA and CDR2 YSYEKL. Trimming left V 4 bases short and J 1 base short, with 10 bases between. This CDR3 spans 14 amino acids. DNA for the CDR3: TGCGCCAGCAGCCCCGAGGGCTATAACTATGGCTACACCTTC. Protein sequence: CASSPEGYNYGYTF.

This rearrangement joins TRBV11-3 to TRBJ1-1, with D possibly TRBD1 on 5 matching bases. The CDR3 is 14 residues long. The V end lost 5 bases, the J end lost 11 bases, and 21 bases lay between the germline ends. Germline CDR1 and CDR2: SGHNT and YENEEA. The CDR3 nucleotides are TGTGCCAGCAGCCGGAGGGGCGGTTGGATCGACGCTTTCTTT. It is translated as CASSRRGGWIDAFF.